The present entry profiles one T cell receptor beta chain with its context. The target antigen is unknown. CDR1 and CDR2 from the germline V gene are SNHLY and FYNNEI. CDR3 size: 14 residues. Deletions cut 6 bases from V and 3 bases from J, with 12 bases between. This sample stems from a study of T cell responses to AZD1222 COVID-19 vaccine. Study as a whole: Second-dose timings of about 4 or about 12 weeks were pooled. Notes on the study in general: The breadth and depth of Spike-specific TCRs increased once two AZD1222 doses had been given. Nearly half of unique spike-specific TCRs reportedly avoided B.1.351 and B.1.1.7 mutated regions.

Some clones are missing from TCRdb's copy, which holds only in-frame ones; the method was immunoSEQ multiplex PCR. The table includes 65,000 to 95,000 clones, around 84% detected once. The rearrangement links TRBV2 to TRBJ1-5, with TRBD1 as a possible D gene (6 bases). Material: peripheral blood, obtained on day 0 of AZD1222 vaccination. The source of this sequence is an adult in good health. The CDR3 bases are TGTGCCAGCAGCCCGACAGGCTACAATCAGCCCCAGCATTTT. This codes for CASSPTGYNQPQHF.